A single sample gave rise to the 22 T cell receptor beta chains below, sequenced in a study of T cells in Graves' hyperthyroidism and ophthalmopathy (dated by TCRdb to about 2019). Libraries were made using multiplex PCR. Sequencing took place on an Illumina HiSeq 2000. Amplification of TCR beta CDR3 regions was carried out from RNA transcripts. The TCR CDR3 was subjected to a first round of RT-PCR using the HTBI primer set and the Qiagen OneStep RT-PCR kit. Clones were called with MiXCR by TCRdb after fastp trimmed the public reads at Q25, and only in-frame beta chains were retained. Records with the same CDR3 protein are collapsed into one entry carrying the most frequent genes and DNA. The sample contains a few hundred thousand distinct CDR3 sequences, roughly 14% of them found a single time. The leading ten clones occupy around a fifth of the sample. Sequenced: blood. These receptors all come from a young woman with Graves' ophthalmopathy.

This clonotype was found a few times. CDR3 amino acids: CASSTGPGSDEQYF. The CDR3 region has the DNA TGTGCCAGTAGCACCGGGCCAGGATCTGACGAGCAGTACTTC. The chain uses TRBV19 and TRBJ2-7, with unresolved D. The CDR3 is 14 residues long. V was cut by 6 bases and J by 5 bases, with 17 bases left in between. Germline V lookup: CDR1 LNHDA, CDR2 SQIVND (reference sequence).

The chain couples TRBV12-3 or TRBV12-4 to TRBJ1-5; D perhaps matches TRBD1 (5 bases). The CDR3 spans 13 residues. The V gene lost 5 bases and the J gene lost 6 bases, with 11 bases spanning the gap. CDR3 coding DNA: TGTGCCAGCAGTCAGGGTTCGGCTCAGCCCCAGCATTTT. It translates to CASSQGSAQPQHF.

The sample holds many counts of this clonotype. This chain links TRBV15 with TRBJ1-6; D gene ambiguous. Germline values: CDR1 LNHNV, CDR2 YYDKDF (reference sequence). The V end was cut by 2 bases, the J end by 4 bases, with 9 bases between. This CDR3 region has 15 residues. DNA of the CDR3: TGTGCCACCAGCAGACCGGTTGGATATAATTCACCCCTCCACTTT. This translates into CATSRPVGYNSPLHF.

In the case of this clonotype: Being one base from a much bigger clone, this may be a read error. The V gene is TRBV19, the J gene TRBJ1-1; TRBD1 matches 7 bases. The ends lost 7 bases at V and 10 bases at J; junction bases unmatched: 12. The V gene's germline CDR1 is LNHDA and CDR2 SQIVND (reference sequence). The CDR3 loop spans 13 amino acids. The chain's CDR3 is CASTEGNRGSAFF. In DNA, the CDR3 is TGTGCCAGTACTGAGGGAAACAGGGGTTCAGCTTTCTTT.

In this sample, this clonotype turned up many times. The rearrangement uses TRBV30 and TRBJ1-3, with D possibly TRBD1 on 6 matching bases. This CDR3 has 18 residues. Germline V lookup: CDR1 GTSNPN, CDR2 SVGIG (reference sequence). Trimming took off 0 bases at V and 2 bases at J, with 20 bases between the two ends. DNA for the CDR3: TGTGCCTGGAGTGTCCGCCTCCGGACAGATGGCCCTGGAAACACCATATATTTT. Its protein is CAWSVRLRTDGPGNTIYF.

This clonotype was seen at least ten times. The V call is TRBV3-1, the J call TRBJ2-1; a possible D gene is TRBD2 (6 bases). The CDR3 extends over 16 amino acids. Germline CDR1 LGHDT, CDR2 YNNKEL (reference sequence). V lost 4 bases and J 2 bases, leaving 15 bases between the germline ends. The CDR3 here is CASSLAPGLTYNEQFF. CDR3 DNA sequence: TGTGCCAGCAGCCTCGCTCCGGGACTTACCTACAATGAGCAGTTCTTC.

This clonotype was counted only a few times. The V gene is TRBV6-2 or TRBV6-3, the J gene TRBJ1-5, with D maybe TRBD1 (5 bases). This CDR3 has 14 residues. The V gene's germline CDR1 is MNHEY and CDR2 SVGEGT. Trimming took off 5 bases at V and 3 bases at J, with 11 bases between the two ends. The CDR3 spells CASSPQGYNQPQHF. CDR3 nucleotides: TGTGCCAGCAGTCCTCAGGGATACAATCAGCCCCAGCATTTT.

The CDR3 here is CASSVEGRGGELFF. CDR3 nucleotide sequence: TGTGCCAGCAGCGTAGAGGGTCGTGGCGGGGAGCTGTTTTTT. The V gene is TRBV9, the J gene TRBJ2-2; D ambiguous. Germline CDR1 and CDR2: SGDLS and YYNGEE. V dropped 0 bases and J dropped 7 bases, with 10 bases sitting between them. This CDR3 is built from 14 residues.

This clonotype was recorded many times. The chain links TRBV20-1 to TRBJ2-1; 12 positions agree with TRBD2. The CDR3 totals 17 residues. Germline CDR1 is DFQATT and CDR2 is SNEGSKA (reference sequence). Unmatched junction bases numbered 5, after V lost 1 base and J lost 1 base. CDR3 protein: CSARVPTSGGSYNEQFF. In DNA, the CDR3 is TGCAGTGCTAGAGTACCCACTAGCGGGGGGTCCTACAATGAGCAGTTCTTC.

This clonotype appeared many times. The rearrangement uses TRBV30 and TRBJ2-1; tentative D call: TRBD2 (6 bases). CDR3 length equals 15 residues. The germline CDR1 and CDR2 sequences are GTSNPN and SVGIG (reference sequence). Trimming took 3 bases from V and 0 from J, leaving 12 bases between them. Here the CDR3 reads CAWSALASSYNEQFF. CDR3 nucleotide sequence: TGTGCCTGGAGCGCTCTAGCGAGCTCCTACAATGAGCAGTTCTTC.

This clonotype was counted ten times or more. The chain carries TRBV30 and TRBJ2-5, with a possible D match to TRBD1 (6 bases). With 4 bases removed from V and 3 bases from J, the gap between germline ends came to 15 bases. The germline gives CDR1 GTSNPN, CDR2 SVGIG (reference sequence). CDR3 length equals 14 residues. The CDR3 region has the DNA TGTGCCTGGAATCTAGGACAGCCGGAAGAGACCCAGTACTTC. It specifies CAWNLGQPEETQYF.

This clonotype was observed a handful of times. The V and J genes are TRBV10-3 and TRBJ1-2; D unresolved. This CDR3 comprises 12 residues. Trimming removed 6 bases from V and 4 bases from J, with 9 bases in between. Germline CDR1 and CDR2: ENHRY and SYGVKD. The CDR3 is CAISTDGYGYTF. In DNA, the CDR3 is TGTGCCATCAGCACAGATGGCTATGGCTACACCTTC.

The J gene is TRBJ2-3, the V gene TRBV5-1, with TRBD2 as a possible D gene (5 bases). Germline loops: CDR1 SGHRS, CDR2 YFSETQ. The V end was cut by 0 bases, the J end by 0 bases, with 11 bases between. The CDR3 runs to 16 residues. This CDR3 is CASSLGRAASTDTQYF. The CDR3 nucleotides read TGCGCCAGCAGCTTGGGCCGAGCGGCTAGCACAGATACGCAGTATTTT. Complete variable domain (other parts from reference TRBV5-1 and TRBJ2-3): KAGVTQTPRYLIKTRGQQVTLSCSPISGHRSVSWYQQTPGQGLQFLFEYFSETQRNKGNFPGRFSGRQFSNSRSEMNVSTLELGDSALYLCASSLGRAASTDTQYFGPGTRLTVL.

This clonotype was observed many times. The rearrangement joins TRBV7-9 to TRBJ1-2; weak D call: TRBD1 (6 bases). Germline V CDR1 and CDR2: SEHNR, FQNEAQ (reference sequence). The CDR3 spans 14 residues. Trimming removed 5 bases from V and 2 bases from J, with 12 bases in between. The CDR3 sequence: CASSRTDKNYGYTF. The CDR3, as DNA: TGTGCCAGCAGCCGGACAGACAAAAACTATGGCTACACCTTC. The full variable domain, in which reference TRBV7-9 and TRBJ1-2 provide the parts outside the CDR3, is DTGVSQNPRHKITKRGQNVTFRCDPISEHNRLYWYRQTLGQGPEFLTYFQNEAQLEKSRLLSDRFSAERPKGSFSTLEIQRTEQGDSAMYLCASSRTDKNYGYTFGSGTRLTVV.

This clonotype was found many times. This chain links TRBV28 with TRBJ1-5; TRBD1 matches at 12 bases. This CDR3 has 15 amino acids. Germline CDR1 is MDHEN and CDR2 is SYDVKM. Unmatched junction bases numbered 4, after V lost 5 bases and J lost 5 bases. The CDR3 nucleotides are TGTGCCAGCAGTCCGGGACAGGGGGCATATCAGCCCCAGCATTTT. This encodes CASSPGQGAYQPQHF.

This clonotype was seen repeatedly, ten times or more. V and J are TRBV11-2 and TRBJ1-5, with D possibly being TRBD1 (5 bases). V was trimmed by 5 bases and J by 5 bases, leaving 10 bases between them. In germline, CDR1 is SGHAT, CDR2 FQNNGV. The CDR3 length is 13 residues. DNA of the CDR3: TGTGCCAGCAGCCAGGGCAGGGATCAGCCCCAGCATTTT. As protein: CASSQGRDQPQHF.

The rearrangement links TRBV24-1 to TRBJ2-1, with D maybe TRBD2 (6 bases). This CDR3 has 16 amino acids. V gave up 2 bases and J gave up 7 bases, with 17 bases separating them. CDR1 and CDR2 (germline): KGHDR, SFDVKD. The CDR3 protein is CATSDSLKRGANEQFF. The DNA of the CDR3 is TGTGCCACCAGTGATTCTCTAAAACGCGGGGCGAATGAGCAGTTCTTC.

This clonotype was counted ten times or more. The chain is built from TRBV3-1 and TRBJ2-5; D is unresolved. Germline CDR1 and CDR2: LGHDT and YNNKEL (reference sequence). The CDR3 sequence is 12 residues long. The V end was cut by 1 base, the J end by 4 bases, with 4 bases between. The CDR3 DNA sequence: TGTGCCAGCAGCCAAGTGCTAGAGACCCAGTACTTC. It codes for CASSQVLETQYF.

This clonotype occurred many times. V is TRBV6-1 and J is TRBJ2-1; TRBD1 matches 9 bases. This CDR3 region has 16 residues. The J segment lost 8 bases and the V segment lost 0 bases, leaving 8 bases of the junction unmatched. Germline CDR1 is MNHNS and CDR2 is SASEGT. CDR3 nucleotides: TGTGCCAGCAGTGAAGCCCTCAGGGACAGGGATCATGAGCAGTTCTTC. This encodes CASSEALRDRDHEQFF.

J is TRBJ2-1 and V is TRBV6-1, with unresolved D. CDR3 length: 14 amino acids. Trimming removed 5 bases from V and 0 bases from J, with 8 bases in between. Germline lookup yields CDR1 MNHNS and CDR2 SASEGT. The DNA for the CDR3 is TGTGCCAGCAGTCCCATTAGCTCCTACAATGAGCAGTTCTTC. Translating gives CASSPISSYNEQFF.

Many counts were recorded for this clonotype. The gene calls are TRBV11-3 and TRBJ1-6; 10 positions match TRBD1. In germline, CDR1 is SGHNT, CDR2 YENEEA. Losses at the gene ends were 6 bases for V and 7 bases for J; bases not matched to a gene: 6. There are 15 residues in the CDR3. The DNA for the CDR3 is TGTGCCAGCAGGCATGACAGGGGGCGGAATTCACCCCTCCACTTT. Its protein product is CASRHDRGRNSPLHF. The full variable domain, its missing parts supplied by reference TRBV11-3 and TRBJ1-6, is EAGVVQSPRYKIIEKKQPVAFWCNPISGHNTLYWYLQNLGQGPELLIRYENEEAVDDSQLPKDRFSAERLKGVDSTLKIQPAELGDSAVYLCASRHDRGRNSPLHFGNGTRLTVT.

The chain links TRBV9 to TRBJ2-2; D possibly uses TRBD1 or TRBD2 (5 bases each). CDR3 length equals 16 residues. Germline CDR1 is SGDLS and CDR2 is YYNGEE. V lost 3 bases, J lost 6 bases, and 18 bases lay in between. DNA of the CDR3: TGTGCCAGCAGCGAATTCGGGACCGTCGTAGCCGGGGAGCTGTTTTTT. Amino acids: CASSEFGTVVAGELFF.